Listed below are T cell receptor beta chains from one sample, sequenced in a study of T cell responses to AZD1222 COVID-19 vaccine. Sequencing was performed with immunoSEQ multiplex PCR; in TCRdb, only in-frame clones are kept and a portion is missing. The sample has approximately 270,000 clones; 85% to 95% are singletons. The sample consisted of peripheral blood, taken 28 days after the second AZD1222 dose. These receptor sequences come from an adult who received the AZD1222 COVID-19 vaccine. The CDR3 runs from the conserved cysteine through the conserved F or W. The D gene is left open where the match is weak. Not all rows give a size; the values are once, few, many and, for expanded clones, a class.

V gene: TRBV6-5
J gene: TRBJ2-2
clone size: .
D gene: .
CDR3 DNA: TGTGCCAGCAGTTCCCTCTCCGGGGAGCTGTTTTTT
CDR3 protein: CASSSLSGELFF

V gene: TRBV12-5
J gene: TRBJ1-5
clone size: .
D gene: TRBD1
CDR3 DNA: TGTGCTAGTGGTTTGGTCCTTGTGGACAGGGCCCATCCTAGCAATCAGCCCCAGCATTTT
CDR3 protein: CASGLVLVDRAHPSNQPQHF

V gene: TRBV7-9
J gene: TRBJ1-2
clone size: once
D gene: .
CDR3 DNA: TGTGCCAGCAGCTTAGAGACCGGGGATTTCTATGGCTACACCTTC
CDR3 protein: CASSLETGDFYGYTF

V gene: TRBV6-5
J gene: TRBJ1-2
clone size: .
D gene: .
CDR3 DNA: TGTGCCAGCAGCCCCGCAGACTCCAAAGGCTACACCTTC
CDR3 protein: CASSPADSKGYTF

V gene: TRBV5-5
J gene: TRBJ1-1
clone size: .
D gene: .
CDR3 DNA: TGTGCCAGCAGCTTGGTCGCCCAGACTGAAGCTTTCTTT
CDR3 protein: CASSLVAQTEAFF

V gene: TRBV12-3/TRBV12-4
J gene: TRBJ2-7
clone size: .
D gene: .
CDR3 DNA: TGTGCCAGCAGTCGTCGCTACGAGCAGTACTTC
CDR3 protein: CASSRRYEQYF

V gene: TRBV30
J gene: TRBJ1-2
clone size: .
D gene: .
CDR3 DNA: TGTGCCTGGAGTGTTGTAGGGGGCTATGGCTACACCTTC
CDR3 protein: CAWSVVGGYGYTF

V gene: TRBV6-6
J gene: TRBJ1-5
clone size: .
D gene: .
CDR3 DNA: TGTGCCAGCAGTTCATGGGATCAGCCCCAGCATTTT
CDR3 protein: CASSSWDQPQHF

V gene: TRBV18
J gene: TRBJ1-2
clone size: .
D gene: .
CDR3 DNA: TGTGCCAGCTCACCCCCCGGCCAGGACGCCAGCTATGGCTACACCTTC
CDR3 protein: CASSPPGQDASYGYTF

V gene: TRBV27
J gene: TRBJ2-3
clone size: .
D gene: .
CDR3 DNA: TGTGCCAGCAGATCCCCCGTTAGCACAGATACGCAGTATTTT
CDR3 protein: CASRSPVSTDTQYF

V gene: TRBV2
J gene: TRBJ1-2
clone size: once
D gene: .
CDR3 DNA: TGTGCCAGCAACCCAGACCTCAGTGGCTACACCTTC
CDR3 protein: CASNPDLSGYTF

V gene: TRBV5-1
J gene: TRBJ2-7
clone size: .
D gene: TRBD1
CDR3 DNA: TGCGCCAGCAGGGACCGGGACAGGGGGGGCGAGCAGTACTTC
CDR3 protein: CASRDRDRGGEQYF

V gene: TRBV5-1
J gene: TRBJ2-1
clone size: .
D gene: TRBD1
CDR3 DNA: TGCGCCAGCAGCCCCTCCGGGACAGGGATCGATGAGCAGTTCTTC
CDR3 protein: CASSPSGTGIDEQFF

V gene: TRBV7-2
J gene: TRBJ2-1
clone size: .
D gene: TRBD2
CDR3 DNA: TGTGCCAGCAGTTTGACTAGCGGGGTTTACAATGAGCAGTTCTTC
CDR3 protein: CASSLTSGVYNEQFF

V gene: TRBV20-1
J gene: TRBJ2-3
clone size: .
D gene: .
CDR3 DNA: TGCAGTGCCGGGGCGGCTTATACGCAGTATTTT
CDR3 protein: CSAGAAYTQYF

V gene: TRBV7-2
J gene: TRBJ1-2
clone size: .
D gene: .
CDR3 DNA: TGTGCCAGCAGCTTAGGTGGGGACGGCGGCTATGGCTACACCTTC
CDR3 protein: CASSLGGDGGYGYTF

V gene: TRBV5-1
J gene: TRBJ2-3
clone size: .
D gene: TRBD2
CDR3 DNA: TGCGCCAGCAGCTCCCTGGTGCTCGGGGGGACTGGAGATACGCAGTATTTT
CDR3 protein: CASSSLVLGGTGDTQYF

V gene: TRBV27
J gene: TRBJ1-3
clone size: .
D gene: .
CDR3 DNA: TGTGCCAGCAGTCCACTCGGGCCCTCTGGAAACACCATATATTTT
CDR3 protein: CASSPLGPSGNTIYF

V gene: TRBV19
J gene: TRBJ1-1
clone size: .
D gene: TRBD1
CDR3 DNA: TGTGCCAGCGCAATAGGGACAGGGGGCCCGAACACTGAAGCTTTCTTT
CDR3 protein: CASAIGTGGPNTEAFF

V gene: TRBV6-5
J gene: TRBJ2-2
clone size: .
D gene: .
CDR3 DNA: TGTGCCAGCACCCGAATCCCCAGGGAAGCCGGGGAGCTGTTTTTT
CDR3 protein: CASTRIPREAGELFF

V gene: TRBV6-5
J gene: TRBJ1-1
clone size: .
D gene: .
CDR3 DNA: TGTGCCAGTCACGGGAGCAGGGTTGGCACTGAAGCTTTCTTT
CDR3 protein: CASHGSRVGTEAFF

V gene: TRBV20-1
J gene: TRBJ2-5
clone size: .
D gene: TRBD2
CDR3 DNA: TGCAGTGCTAGTGGGACTAGCGGGGGACTCCCGGAGACCCAGTACTTC
CDR3 protein: CSASGTSGGLPETQYF

V gene: TRBV24-1
J gene: TRBJ1-2
clone size: .
D gene: .
CDR3 DNA: TGTGCCACCTCGGGCGGGGGCTATGGCTACACCTTC
CDR3 protein: CATSGGGYGYTF

V gene: TRBV19
J gene: TRBJ2-1
clone size: .
D gene: .
CDR3 DNA: TGTGCCAGTAGTGATCGCCAGCGCGAGCAGTTCTTC
CDR3 protein: CASSDRQREQFF

V gene: TRBV4-3
J gene: TRBJ2-7
clone size: .
D gene: .
CDR3 DNA: TGCGCCAGCAGCCAAGATCGATCTGCCTTCTACGAGCAGTACTTC
CDR3 protein: CASSQDRSAFYEQYF

V gene: TRBV6-5
J gene: TRBJ1-6
clone size: few
D gene: .
CDR3 DNA: TGTGCCAGCAGTCCAGGGAGCTCCTATAATTCACCCCTCCACTTT
CDR3 protein: CASSPGSSYNSPLHF

V gene: TRBV13
J gene: TRBJ2-2
clone size: .
D gene: .
CDR3 DNA: TGTGCCAGCAGCCCCCTTGACACCGGGGAGCTGTTTTTT
CDR3 protein: CASSPLDTGELFF

V gene: TRBV3-1/TRBV3-2
J gene: TRBJ1-3
clone size: few
D gene: TRBD1
CDR3 DNA: TGTGCCAGCAGCCAAGCGACAGGGAGAAACACCATATATTTT
CDR3 protein: CASSQATGRNTIYF

V gene: TRBV5-4
J gene: TRBJ1-5
clone size: .
D gene: .
CDR3 DNA: TGTGCCAGCAGCTTGCAGAATAGCAATCAGCCCCAGCATTTT
CDR3 protein: CASSLQNSNQPQHF

V gene: TRBV9
J gene: TRBJ2-3
clone size: .
D gene: TRBD2
CDR3 DNA: TGTGCCAGCAGCCCGGGGGGGACGCAGTATTTT
CDR3 protein: CASSPGGTQYF

V gene: TRBV2
J gene: TRBJ1-6
clone size: .
D gene: TRBD1
CDR3 DNA: TGTGCCAGCAGTACTGGACAGGGGATTTCATCCCTCCACTTT
CDR3 protein: CASSTGQGISSLHF

V gene: TRBV28
J gene: TRBJ2-7
clone size: .
D gene: .
CDR3 DNA: TGTGCCAGCAGAGGAGGGCAGAGCTACGAGCAGTACTTC
CDR3 protein: CASRGGQSYEQYF

V gene: TRBV6-5
J gene: TRBJ1-2
clone size: .
D gene: TRBD1
CDR3 DNA: TGTGCCAGCAAATCCTGGACAGGGGATTATGGCTACACCTTC
CDR3 protein: CASKSWTGDYGYTF

V gene: TRBV2
J gene: TRBJ1-1
clone size: once
D gene: TRBD1
CDR3 DNA: TGTGCCAGCGGCAAAGACAGGGTCGGCACTGAAGCTTTCTTT
CDR3 protein: CASGKDRVGTEAFF

V gene: TRBV28
J gene: TRBJ2-2
clone size: .
D gene: TRBD1
CDR3 DNA: TGTGCCAGCAGCCGGGACAGGGTTTTCGGGGAGCTGTTTTTT
CDR3 protein: CASSRDRVFGELFF

V gene: TRBV27
J gene: TRBJ1-5
clone size: .
D gene: TRBD1
CDR3 DNA: TGTGCCAGCAGCCCCGGGACAGGGGATACTCAGCCCCAGCATTTT
CDR3 protein: CASSPGTGDTQPQHF

V gene: TRBV28
J gene: TRBJ1-5
clone size: .
D gene: .
CDR3 DNA: TGTGCCAGCAGTCTGCCCCGTGGGCCCCAGCATTTT
CDR3 protein: CASSLPRGPQHF

V gene: TRBV6-5
J gene: TRBJ1-1
clone size: .
D gene: .
CDR3 DNA: TGTGCCAGCAAGGAAAGCGGAAGAAACACTGAAGCTTTCTTT
CDR3 protein: CASKESGRNTEAFF

V gene: TRBV28
J gene: TRBJ1-5
clone size: .
D gene: .
CDR3 DNA: TGTGCCAGCACTCTTGTCGGCCAGGCGAGCAATCAGCCCCAGCATTTT
CDR3 protein: CASTLVGQASNQPQHF

V gene: TRBV28
J gene: TRBJ2-5
clone size: .
D gene: TRBD2
CDR3 DNA: TGTGCCAGCAGTTCTAGCGGGGGGCGAGAGACCCAGTACTTC
CDR3 protein: CASSSSGGRETQYF

V gene: TRBV7-3
J gene: TRBJ1-1
clone size: .
D gene: .
CDR3 DNA: TGTGCCAGCAGCCCACTAGGACAGCGTACTGAAGCTTTCTTT
CDR3 protein: CASSPLGQRTEAFF

V gene: TRBV3-1/TRBV3-2
J gene: TRBJ2-1
clone size: .
D gene: TRBD2
CDR3 DNA: TGTGCCAGCAGCCAAAGATTCGGCGGGAGGGTGGCCAATGAGCAGTTCTTC
CDR3 protein: CASSQRFGGRVANEQFF

V gene: TRBV3-1/TRBV3-2
J gene: TRBJ2-3
clone size: .
D gene: .
CDR3 DNA: TGTGCCAGCAGCCAAGTTTGGATCGCGGGCACAGATACGCAGTATTTT
CDR3 protein: CASSQVWIAGTDTQYF

V gene: TRBV7-9
J gene: TRBJ1-5
clone size: few
D gene: TRBD1
CDR3 DNA: TGTGCCAGCAGTACGGGACAGGGCCAGCCCCAGCATTTT
CDR3 protein: CASSTGQGQPQHF

V gene: TRBV27
J gene: TRBJ2-2
clone size: .
D gene: .
CDR3 DNA: TGTGCCAGCAGTTTAAATAGAGGGTTAGTGAACACCGGGGAGCTGTTTTTT
CDR3 protein: CASSLNRGLVNTGELFF

V gene: TRBV28
J gene: TRBJ1-2
clone size: .
D gene: .
CDR3 DNA: TGTGCCAGCAGTTTGATACTACGGACAGCTTATGGCTACACCTTC
CDR3 protein: CASSLILRTAYGYTF

V gene: TRBV4-1
J gene: TRBJ1-1
clone size: few
D gene: TRBD1
CDR3 DNA: TGCGCCAGCAGCTACAGGGGGCAGTTGAACACTGAAGCTTTCTTT
CDR3 protein: CASSYRGQLNTEAFF

V gene: TRBV7-3
J gene: TRBJ2-2
clone size: .
D gene: TRBD2
CDR3 DNA: TGTGCCAGCAGCTCCAGCGGGGGGGCAAACACCGGGGAGCTGTTTTTT
CDR3 protein: CASSSSGGANTGELFF

V gene: TRBV6-5
J gene: TRBJ1-2
clone size: .
D gene: .
CDR3 DNA: TGTGCCAGCAAAAGGGGCGACGGAGAGTATGGCTACACCTTC
CDR3 protein: CASKRGDGEYGYTF

V gene: TRBV5-4
J gene: TRBJ1-5
clone size: .
D gene: .
CDR3 DNA: TGTGCCAGCAGCTTGATGGCAGGGCCCAATCAGCCCCAGCATTTT
CDR3 protein: CASSLMAGPNQPQHF

V gene: TRBV13
J gene: TRBJ1-2
clone size: .
D gene: .
CDR3 DNA: TGTGCCAGCAGCCAGGGAGGGATCTATGGTCTGACCTTC
CDR3 protein: CASSQGGIYGLTF

V gene: TRBV27
J gene: TRBJ1-4
clone size: .
D gene: .
CDR3 DNA: TGTGCCAGCAGTCGTGCCCCATATCGAACTAATGAAAAACTGTTTTTT
CDR3 protein: CASSRAPYRTNEKLFF

V gene: TRBV20-1
J gene: TRBJ1-4
clone size: once
D gene: .
CDR3 DNA: TGCAGTGCTAGTTATACACCTGAAAAACTGTTTTTT
CDR3 protein: CSASYTPEKLFF